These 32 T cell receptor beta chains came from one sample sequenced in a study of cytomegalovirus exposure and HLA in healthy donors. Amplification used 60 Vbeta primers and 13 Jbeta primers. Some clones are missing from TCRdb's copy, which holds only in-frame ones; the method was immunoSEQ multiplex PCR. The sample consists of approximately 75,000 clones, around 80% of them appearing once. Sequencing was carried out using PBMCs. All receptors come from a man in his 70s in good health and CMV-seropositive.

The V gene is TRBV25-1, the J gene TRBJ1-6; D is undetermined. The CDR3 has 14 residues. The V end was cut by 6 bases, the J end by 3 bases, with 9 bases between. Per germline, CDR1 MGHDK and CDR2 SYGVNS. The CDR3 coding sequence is TGTGCCAGCAGGGAGGACTACTATAATTCACCCCTCCACTTT. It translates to CASREDYYNSPLHF.

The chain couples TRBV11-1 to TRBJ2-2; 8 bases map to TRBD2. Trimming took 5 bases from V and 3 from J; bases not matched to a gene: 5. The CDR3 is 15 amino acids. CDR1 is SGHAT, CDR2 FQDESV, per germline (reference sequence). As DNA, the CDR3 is TGTGCCAGCAGCCGGGGGGGCGGATACACCGGGGAGCTGTTTTTT. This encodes CASSRGGGYTGELFF.

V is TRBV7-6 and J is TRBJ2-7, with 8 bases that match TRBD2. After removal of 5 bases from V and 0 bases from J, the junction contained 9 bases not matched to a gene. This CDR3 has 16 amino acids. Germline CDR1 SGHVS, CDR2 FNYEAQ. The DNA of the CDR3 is TGTGCCAGCAGCAACACTAGCGGACCCTTCTCCTACGAGCAGTACTTC. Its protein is CASSNTSGPFSYEQYF.

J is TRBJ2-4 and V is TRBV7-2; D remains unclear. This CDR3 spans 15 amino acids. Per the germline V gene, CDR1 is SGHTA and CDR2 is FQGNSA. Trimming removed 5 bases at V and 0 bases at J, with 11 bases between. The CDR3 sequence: CASSTELRAKNIQYF. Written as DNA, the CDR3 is TGTGCCAGCAGCACTGAACTGCGAGCCAAAAACATTCAGTACTTC. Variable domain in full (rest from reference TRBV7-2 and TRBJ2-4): GAGVSQSPSNKVTEKGKDVELRCDPISGHTALYWYRQSLGQGLEFLIYFQGNSAPDKSGLPSDRFSAERTGGSVSTLTIQRTQQEDSAVYLCASSTELRAKNIQYFGAGTRLSVL.

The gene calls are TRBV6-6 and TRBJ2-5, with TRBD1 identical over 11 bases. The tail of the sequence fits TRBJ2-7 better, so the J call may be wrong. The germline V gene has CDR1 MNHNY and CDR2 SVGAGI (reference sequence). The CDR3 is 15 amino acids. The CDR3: CASTPGQGASGEQYF. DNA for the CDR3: TGTGCCAGCACCCCTGGACAGGGGGCTAGTGGCGAGCAGTACTTC.

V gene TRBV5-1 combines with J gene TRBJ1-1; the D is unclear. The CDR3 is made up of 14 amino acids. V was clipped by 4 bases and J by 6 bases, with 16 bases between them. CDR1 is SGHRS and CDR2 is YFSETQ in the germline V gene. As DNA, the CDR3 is TGCGCCAGCAGCCCCACGCCCACCTACCCTGAAGCTTTCTTT. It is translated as CASSPTPTYPEAFF.

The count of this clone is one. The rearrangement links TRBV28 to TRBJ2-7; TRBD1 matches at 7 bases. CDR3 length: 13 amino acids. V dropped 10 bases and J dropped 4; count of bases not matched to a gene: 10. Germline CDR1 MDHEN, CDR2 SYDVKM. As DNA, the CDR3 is TGTGCCACCAGCCCGGGACAGTCGTACGAGCAGTACTTC. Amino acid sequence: CATSPGQSYEQYF. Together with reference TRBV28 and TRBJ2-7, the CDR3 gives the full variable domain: DVKVTQSSRYLVKRTGEKVFLECVQDMDHENMFWYRQDPGLGLRLIYFSYDVKMKEKGDIPEGYSVSREKKERFSLILESASTNQTSMYLCATSPGQSYEQYFGPGTRLTVT.

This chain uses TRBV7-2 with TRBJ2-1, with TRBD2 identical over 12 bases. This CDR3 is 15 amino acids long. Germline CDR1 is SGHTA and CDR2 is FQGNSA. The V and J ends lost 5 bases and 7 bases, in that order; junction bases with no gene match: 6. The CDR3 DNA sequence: TGTGCCAGCAGCCCAGGACTAGCGGGAAAAAATGAGCAGTTCTTC. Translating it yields CASSPGLAGKNEQFF.

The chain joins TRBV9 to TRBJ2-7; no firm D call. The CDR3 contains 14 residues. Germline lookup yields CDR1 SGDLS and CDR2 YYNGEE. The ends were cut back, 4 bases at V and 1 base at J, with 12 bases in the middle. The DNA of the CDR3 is TGTGCCAGCAGCACTGGCTGGGCGTCCTACGAGCAGTACTTC. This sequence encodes CASSTGWASYEQYF.

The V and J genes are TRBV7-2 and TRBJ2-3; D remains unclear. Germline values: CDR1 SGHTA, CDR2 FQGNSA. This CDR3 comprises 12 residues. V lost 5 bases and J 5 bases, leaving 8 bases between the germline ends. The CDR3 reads CASSKTRDTQYF. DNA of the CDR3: TGTGCCAGCAGCAAGACACGAGATACGCAGTATTTT.

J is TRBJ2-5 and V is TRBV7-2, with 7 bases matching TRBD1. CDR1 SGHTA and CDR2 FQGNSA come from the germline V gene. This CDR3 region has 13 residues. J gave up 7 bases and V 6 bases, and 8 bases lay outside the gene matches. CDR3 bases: TGTGCCAGCAGTCCGGACAGGTTGGGGACCCAGTACTTC. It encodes CASSPDRLGTQYF. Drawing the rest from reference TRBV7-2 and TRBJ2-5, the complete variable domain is GAGVSQSPSNKVTEKGKDVELRCDPISGHTALYWYRQSLGQGLEFLIYFQGNSAPDKSGLPSDRFSAERTGGSVSTLTIQRTQQEDSAVYLCASSPDRLGTQYFGPGTRLLVL.

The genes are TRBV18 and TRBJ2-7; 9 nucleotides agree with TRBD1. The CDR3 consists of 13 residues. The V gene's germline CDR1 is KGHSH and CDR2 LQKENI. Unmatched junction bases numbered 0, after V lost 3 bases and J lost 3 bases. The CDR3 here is CASSPTGGYEQYF. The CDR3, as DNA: TGTGCCAGCTCACCGACAGGGGGCTACGAGCAGTACTTC.

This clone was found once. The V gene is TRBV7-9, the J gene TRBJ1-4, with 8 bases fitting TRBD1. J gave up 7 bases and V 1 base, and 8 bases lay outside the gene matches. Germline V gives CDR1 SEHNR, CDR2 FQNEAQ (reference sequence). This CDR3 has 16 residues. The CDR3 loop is CASSLVVGTGSEKLFF. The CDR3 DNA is TGTGCCAGCAGCTTAGTGGTGGGGACAGGCAGTGAAAAACTGTTTTTT.

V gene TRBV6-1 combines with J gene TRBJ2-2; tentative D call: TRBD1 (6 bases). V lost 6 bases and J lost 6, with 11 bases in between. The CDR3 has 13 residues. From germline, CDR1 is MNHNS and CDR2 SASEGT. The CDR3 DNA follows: TGTGCCAGCAGAAATACAGGGCCCGGGGAGCTGTTTTTT. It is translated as CASRNTGPGELFF.

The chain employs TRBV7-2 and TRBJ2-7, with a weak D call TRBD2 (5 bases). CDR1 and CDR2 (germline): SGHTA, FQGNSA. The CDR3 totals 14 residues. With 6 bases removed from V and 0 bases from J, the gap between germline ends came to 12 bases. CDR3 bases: TGTGCCAGCAGTTTAACGGGGAGCTCCTACGAGCAGTACTTC. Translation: CASSLTGSSYEQYF.

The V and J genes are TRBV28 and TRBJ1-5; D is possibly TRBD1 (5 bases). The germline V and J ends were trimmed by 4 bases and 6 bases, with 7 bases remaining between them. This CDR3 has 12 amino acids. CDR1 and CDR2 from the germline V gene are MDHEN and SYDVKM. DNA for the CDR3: TGTGCCAGCAGTTCAGGGATTCAGCCCCAGCATTTT. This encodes CASSSGIQPQHF.

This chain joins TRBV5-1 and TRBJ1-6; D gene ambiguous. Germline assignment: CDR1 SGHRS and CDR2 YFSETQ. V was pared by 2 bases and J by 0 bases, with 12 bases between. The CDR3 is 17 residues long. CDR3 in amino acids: CASSFTEQSSYNSPLHF. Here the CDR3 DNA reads TGCGCCAGCAGCTTCACAGAACAGAGCTCCTATAATTCACCCCTCCACTTT.

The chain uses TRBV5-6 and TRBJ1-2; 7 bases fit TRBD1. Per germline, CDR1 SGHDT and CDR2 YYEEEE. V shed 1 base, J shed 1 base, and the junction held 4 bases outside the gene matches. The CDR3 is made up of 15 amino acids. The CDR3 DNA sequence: TGTGCCAGCAGCTTGTGGTCAGGGGGTAACTATGGCTACACCTTC. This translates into CASSLWSGGNYGYTF.

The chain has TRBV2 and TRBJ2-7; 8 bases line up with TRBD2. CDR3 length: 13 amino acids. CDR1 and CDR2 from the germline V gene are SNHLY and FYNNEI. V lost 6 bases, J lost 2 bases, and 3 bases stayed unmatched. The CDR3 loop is CASRRLATYEQYF. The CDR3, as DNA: TGTGCCAGCAGGAGACTAGCGACCTACGAGCAGTACTTC. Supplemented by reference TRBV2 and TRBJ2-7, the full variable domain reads EPEVTQTPSHQVTQMGQEVILRCVPISNHLYFYWYRQILGQKVEFLVSFYNNEISEKSEIFDDQFSVERPDGSNFTLKIRSTKLEDSAMYFCASRRLATYEQYFGPGTRLTVT.

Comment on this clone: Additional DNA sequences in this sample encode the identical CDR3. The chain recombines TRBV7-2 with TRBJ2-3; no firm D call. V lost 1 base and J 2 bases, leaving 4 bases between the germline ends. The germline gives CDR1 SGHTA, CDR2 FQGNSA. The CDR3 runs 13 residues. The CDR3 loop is CASSLDYTDTQYF. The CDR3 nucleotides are TGTGCCAGCAGCTTAGACTACACAGATACGCAGTATTTT.

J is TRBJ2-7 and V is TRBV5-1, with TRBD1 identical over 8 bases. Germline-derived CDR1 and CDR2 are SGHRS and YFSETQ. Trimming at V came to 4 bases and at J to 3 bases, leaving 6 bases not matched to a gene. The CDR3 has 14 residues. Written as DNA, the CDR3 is TGCGCCAGCAGCGTGGGACAGGAGTTCTACGAGCAGTACTTC. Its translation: CASSVGQEFYEQYF. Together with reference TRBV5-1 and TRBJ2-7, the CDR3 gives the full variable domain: KAGVTQTPRYLIKTRGQQVTLSCSPISGHRSVSWYQQTPGQGLQFLFEYFSETQRNKGNFPGRFSGRQFSNSRSEMNVSTLELGDSALYLCASSVGQEFYEQYFGPGTRLTVT.

The CDR3 here is CASSNTGLAKNIQYF. DNA of the CDR3: TGTGCCAGTAGTAACACAGGGTTAGCCAAAAACATTCAGTACTTC. The chain uses TRBV19 and TRBJ2-4, with D tentatively TRBD1 (6 bases). CDR1 is LNHDA, CDR2 SQIVND, per germline (reference sequence). CDR3 size: 15 residues. Between the trimmed V and J ends, which lost 4 bases and 0 bases, there was a span of 10 bases.

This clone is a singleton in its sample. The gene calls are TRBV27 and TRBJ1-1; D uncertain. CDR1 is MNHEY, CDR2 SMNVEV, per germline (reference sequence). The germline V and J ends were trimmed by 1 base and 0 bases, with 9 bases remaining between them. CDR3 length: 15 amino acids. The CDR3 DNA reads TGTGCCAGCAGTTTATGGGCAGGAATGAACACTGAAGCTTTCTTT. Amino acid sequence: CASSLWAGMNTEAFF.

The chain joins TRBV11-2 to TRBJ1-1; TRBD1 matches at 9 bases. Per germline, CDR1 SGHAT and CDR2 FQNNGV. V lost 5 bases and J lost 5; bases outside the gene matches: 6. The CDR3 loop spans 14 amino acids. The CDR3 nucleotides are TGTGCCAGCAGCCTCGGACAGGGGACGACTGAAGCTTTCTTT. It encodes CASSLGQGTTEAFF. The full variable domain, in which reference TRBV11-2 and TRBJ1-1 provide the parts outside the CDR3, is EAGVAQSPRYKIIEKRQSVAFWCNPISGHATLYWYQQILGQGPKLLIQFQNNGVVDDSQLPKDRFSAERLKGVDSTLKIQPAKLEDSAVYLCASSLGQGTTEAFFGQGTRLTVV.

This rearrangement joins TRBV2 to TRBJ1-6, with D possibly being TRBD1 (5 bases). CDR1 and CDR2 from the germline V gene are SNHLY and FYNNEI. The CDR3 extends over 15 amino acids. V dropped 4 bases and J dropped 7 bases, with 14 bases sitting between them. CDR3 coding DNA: TGTGCCAGCAGTGGACAGCCGACCGGCAATTCACCCCTCCACTTT. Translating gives CASSGQPTGNSPLHF.

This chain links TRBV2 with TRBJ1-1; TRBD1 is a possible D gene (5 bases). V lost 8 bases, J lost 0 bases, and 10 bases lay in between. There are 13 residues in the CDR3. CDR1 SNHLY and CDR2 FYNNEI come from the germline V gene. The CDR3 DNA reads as TGTGCCAGCGGGAGGGGTTTGAACACTGAAGCTTTCTTT. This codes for CASGRGLNTEAFF.

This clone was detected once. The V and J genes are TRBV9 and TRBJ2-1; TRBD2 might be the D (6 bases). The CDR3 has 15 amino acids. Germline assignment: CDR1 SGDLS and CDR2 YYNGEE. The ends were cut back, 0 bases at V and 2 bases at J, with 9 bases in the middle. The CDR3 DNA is TGTGCCAGCAGCGTAGGATCTAGCGCCTACAATGAGCAGTTCTTC. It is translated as CASSVGSSAYNEQFF.

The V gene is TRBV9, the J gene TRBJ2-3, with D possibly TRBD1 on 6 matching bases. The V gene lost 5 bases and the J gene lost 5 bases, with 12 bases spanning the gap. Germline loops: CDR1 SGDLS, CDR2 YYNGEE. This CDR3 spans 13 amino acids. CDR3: CASSGDTKDTQYF. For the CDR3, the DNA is TGTGCCAGCAGTGGGGACACCAAAGATACGCAGTATTTT.

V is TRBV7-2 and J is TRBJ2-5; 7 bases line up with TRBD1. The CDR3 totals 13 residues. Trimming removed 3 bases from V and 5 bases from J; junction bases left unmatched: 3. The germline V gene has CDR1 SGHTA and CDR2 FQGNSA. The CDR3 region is CASSFTGVETQYF. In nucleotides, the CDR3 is TGTGCCAGCAGCTTTACAGGGGTGGAGACCCAGTACTTC.

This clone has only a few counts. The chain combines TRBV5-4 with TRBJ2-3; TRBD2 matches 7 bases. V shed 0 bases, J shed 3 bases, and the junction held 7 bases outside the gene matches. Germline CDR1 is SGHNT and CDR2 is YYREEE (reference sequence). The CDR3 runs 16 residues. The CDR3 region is CASSLGGRVKTDTQYF. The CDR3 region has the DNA TGTGCCAGCAGCTTGGGAGGGAGGGTGAAGACAGATACGCAGTATTTT.

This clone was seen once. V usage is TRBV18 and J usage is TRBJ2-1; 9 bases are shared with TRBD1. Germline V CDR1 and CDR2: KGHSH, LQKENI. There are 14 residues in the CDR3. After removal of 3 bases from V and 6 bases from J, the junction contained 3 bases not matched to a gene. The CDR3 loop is CASSPPGQGNEQFF. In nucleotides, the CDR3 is TGTGCCAGCTCACCCCCGGGACAGGGCAATGAGCAGTTCTTC.

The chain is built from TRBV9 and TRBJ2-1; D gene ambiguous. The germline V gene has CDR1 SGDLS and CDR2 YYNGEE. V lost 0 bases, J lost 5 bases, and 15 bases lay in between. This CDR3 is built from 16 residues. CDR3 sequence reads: CASSVGPSPFNNEQFF. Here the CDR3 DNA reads TGTGCCAGCAGCGTAGGGCCTAGTCCCTTTAACAATGAGCAGTTCTTC. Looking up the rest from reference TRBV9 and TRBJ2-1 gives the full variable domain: DSGVTQTPKHLITATGQRVTLRCSPRSGDLSVYWYQQSLDQGLQFLIQYYNGEERAKGNILERFSAQQFPDLHSELNLSSLELGDSALYFCASSVGPSPFNNEQFFGPGTRLTVL.